This T cell receptor (beta chain) was sequenced for a study of response to subunit inactivated influenza vaccine. The study, taken as a whole, reports: Each seasonal influenza vaccination recruits few new T cells, the authors suggested.

TCRdb passed the RT-PCR reads through MiXCR, listing each CDR3 protein once. Altogether a few hundred thousand distinct CDR3 sequences are present, 14% being singletons, with the ten largest covering around 10%. On this clonotype itself: Its target is not known.

The length of the CDR3 is 14 residues. Germline V gene sequence: CDR1 LNHDA, CDR2 SQIVND (reference sequence). V dropped 4 bases and J dropped 3 bases, with 13 bases sitting between them. Here the sequenced sample was PBMCs from blood, taken 11 to 12 days after vaccination. J is TRBJ2-7 and V is TRBV19; tentatively, D is TRBD1 (7 bases). The source is a man aged 45-60 years who received an inactivated influenza vaccine. CDR3 sequence (DNA): TGTGCCAGTAGTACCTACAGGGGAGGCTACGAGCAGTACTTC. Translation gives CASSTYRGGYEQYF.